The 9 T cell receptor beta chains listed next were all sequenced from one sample in a study of graft-versus-host responses after intestinal transplantation. Assay used: immunoSEQ multiplex PCR; TCRdb lists only in-frame clones, some missing. The table lists some 23,000 clones, approximately 93% of them singletons. The sequencing used PBMCs, collected 156 days after intestinal transplant. The receptors here all came from a human patient who received an intestinal transplant, so some T cells may come from the graft donor.

The chain employs TRBV7-2 and TRBJ2-5, with 10 bases lining up with TRBD2. The CDR3 runs 15 residues. Unmatched junction bases numbered 7, after V lost 5 bases and J lost 4 bases. In germline, CDR1 is SGHTA, CDR2 FQGNSA. For the CDR3, the DNA is TGTGCCAGCAGCGTAAGCGGGGGGGCTTCAGAGACCCAGTACTTC. Protein sequence: CASSVSGGASETQYF.

The rearrangement joins TRBV15 to TRBJ2-7; TRBD2 is a possible D gene (5 bases). V was cut by 2 bases and J by 6 bases, with 11 bases left in between. The V gene's germline CDR1 is LNHNV and CDR2 YYDKDF (reference sequence). The CDR3 has 13 residues. CDR3 in DNA: TGTGCCACCAGCAGAAAGTTCGGGGTCGAGCAGTACTTC. Its translation: CATSRKFGVEQYF.

This clone has only one observation. The V and J genes are TRBV4-1 and TRBJ1-1, with D unresolved. CDR3 length: 12 amino acids. The V gene lost 0 bases and the J gene lost 8 bases, with 7 bases spanning the gap. The germline V gene encodes CDR1 MGHRA and CDR2 YSYEKL. CDR3 protein: CASSQDGREAFF. The CDR3 coding sequence is TGCGCCAGCAGCCAAGACGGGAGAGAAGCTTTCTTT.

The chain combines TRBV7-7 with TRBJ2-5; D remains ambiguous. The V gene's germline CDR1 is SSHAT and CDR2 FNYEAQ (reference sequence). The CDR3 extends over 15 amino acids. Trimming left V 5 bases short and J 0 bases short, with 13 bases between. The CDR3 region has the DNA TGTGCCAGCAGCCCCGACTGGGCGTACCAAGAGACCCAGTACTTC. Translation: CASSPDWAYQETQYF.

This clone was recorded once. The chain has TRBV2 and TRBJ2-2; the match to TRBD1 covers 9 bases. Trimming at V came to 9 bases and at J to 4 bases, leaving 6 bases not matched to a gene. Per germline, CDR1 SNHLY and CDR2 FYNNEI. The CDR3 is 14 residues long. This chain's CDR3 is CAREGQGSTGELFF. In DNA, the CDR3 is TGTGCCAGGGAAGGACAGGGGTCCACCGGGGAGCTGTTTTTT.

The chain is built from TRBV7-8 and TRBJ2-7; possible D gene TRBD2, 6 bases. V was cut by 5 bases and J by 3 bases, with 20 bases left in between. CDR3 length equals 16 residues. Germline CDR1 SGHVS, CDR2 FQNEAQ. The CDR3 sequence is CASSPAIGRTDYEQYF. The CDR3 DNA sequence: TGTGCCAGCAGCCCGGCCATCGGGAGAACGGACTACGAGCAGTACTTC.

The chain recombines TRBV13 with TRBJ2-2; D is unresolved. The V gene's germline CDR1 is PRHDT and CDR2 FYEKMQ (reference sequence). Trimming shortened V by 4 bases and J by 6 bases, and 3 bases separated the two germline ends. This CDR3 region has 11 residues. CDR3 sequence reads: CASSSSGELFF. The CDR3 region has the DNA TGTGCCAGCAGCTCTTCCGGGGAGCTGTTTTTT. Using reference TRBV13 and TRBJ2-2 for the parts outside the CDR3, the full variable domain is AAGVIQSPRHLIKEKRETATLKCYPIPRHDTVYWYQQGPGQDPQFLISFYEKMQSDKGSIPDRFSAQQFSDYHSELNMSSLELGDSALYFCASSSSGELFFGEGSRLTVL.

The chain uses TRBV28 and TRBJ2-5; weak D call: TRBD2 (5 bases). Deletions cut 0 bases from V and 0 bases from J, with 11 bases between. The CDR3 sequence is 16 residues long. CDR1 MDHEN and CDR2 SYDVKM come from the germline V gene. CDR3 sequence: CASSLWSLTNQETQYF. The CDR3 nucleotides are TGTGCCAGCAGTTTATGGTCTCTGACTAACCAAGAGACCCAGTACTTC.

CDR3 in DNA: TGTGCCAGCAGTTTAGGGGTCAGCTCCTACAATGAGCAGTTCTTC. Its protein is CASSLGVSSYNEQFF. This rearrangement joins TRBV27 to TRBJ2-1; D is unresolved. V lost 2 bases, J lost 0 bases, and 8 bases lay in between. Per germline, CDR1 MNHEY and CDR2 SMNVEV (reference sequence). The CDR3 has 15 amino acids.